This T cell receptor beta chain comes out of a study of cytomegalovirus exposure and HLA in healthy donors. With regard to this clone: Its antigen is undetermined.

Overall study findings and caveats: When analyzed later, a missense DCLRE1C variant was found to be linked to TCR beta V- and J-gene trimming. Among the CMV-associated chains, a few were confirmed in vitro as specific for CMV antigens.

13 Jbeta primers and 60 Vbeta primers were used for the PCR. Profiling relied on immunoSEQ multiplex PCR, and the TCRdb table lists in-frame clones only, not all of them. The sample data list tens of thousands of clones. Trimming removed 5 bases at V and 4 bases at J, with 14 bases between. The CDR3 has 15 amino acids. In germline, CDR1 is SGHTA, CDR2 FQGNSA. The sequenced sample consisted of PBMCs. This receptor was identified in a man aged 45-65 years in good health and CMV-seronegative. The chain links TRBV7-2 to TRBJ1-4; D unclear. In DNA form, the CDR3 reads TGTGCCAGCAGCAAGTCCCGGGGATATAATGAAAAACTGTTTTTT. Protein product: CASSKSRGYNEKLFF.